The 10 T cell receptor beta chains given below trace back to one sample, sequenced in a study of CD8 T cells in Susac syndrome. Random hexamers were used to reverse transcribe the RNA input (roughly 0.5 to 1 ug). One entry per CDR3 protein, called by TCRdb with MiXCR from the immunoSEQ multiplex PCR reads. This table has around 150,000 distinct CDR3 sequences, under 97% appearing once. Sequencing input: CD4+ T cells from PBMCs. Receptors originate from a human donor with Susac syndrome.

This chain uses TRBV29-1 with TRBJ2-1, with 8 bases fitting TRBD2. The CDR3 runs to 16 residues. The ends lost 7 bases at V and 9 bases at J; junction bases unmatched: 20. Germline-derived CDR1 and CDR2 are SQVTM and ANQGSEA. The CDR3 loop reads CSATIHGRVRRVEQFF. The CDR3, as DNA: TGCAGCGCTACAATTCACGGGAGGGTGAGACGTGTTGAGCAGTTCTTC.

The chain employs TRBV18 and TRBJ2-3; 9 nucleotides align to TRBD1. CDR1 is KGHSH, CDR2 LQKENI, per germline. V was pared by 4 bases and J by 6 bases, with 14 bases of the junction left unmatched. The CDR3 runs 17 residues. The CDR3 protein is CASSQTTQGAFTDTQYF. CDR3 sequence (DNA): TGTGCCAGCTCACAAACCACACAGGGGGCTTTCACGGATACGCAGTATTTT.

This clonotype occurred once. The chain carries TRBV4-1 and TRBJ2-4; 7 bases align to TRBD1. V shed 3 bases and J 1 base; nucleotides not matched to a gene: 3. Germline assignment: CDR1 MGHRA and CDR2 YSYEKL. The CDR3 sequence is 15 residues long. The CDR3 loop reads CASSQLTGAKNIQYF. The CDR3 DNA is TGCGCCAGCAGCCAGCTGACAGGGGCCAAAAACATTCAGTACTTC.

The V call is TRBV12-3 or TRBV12-4, the J call TRBJ2-7, with TRBD2 matching over 8 bases. This CDR3 has 15 residues. J lost 3 bases, V lost 8 bases, and 12 bases had no gene match. The CDR3 nucleotides read TGTGCCAGCCGGGGTAGGAGCGGGGGCGGCTACGAGCAGTACTTC. It specifies CASRGRSGGGYEQYF.

This chain connects TRBV19 to TRBJ1-1; D not resolved. CDR3 length equals 12 residues. The ends were cut back, 7 bases at V and 5 bases at J, with 11 bases in the middle. Germline V lookup: CDR1 LNHDA, CDR2 SQIVND (reference sequence). The CDR3 DNA reads as TGTGCCAGTACCCGAGGAGGGACTGAAGCTTTCTTT. Its protein is CASTRGGTEAFF. Variable domain in full (rest from reference TRBV19 and TRBJ1-1): DGGITQSPKYLFRKEGQNVTLSCEQNLNHDAMYWYRQDPGQGLRLIYYSQIVNDFQKGDIAEGYSVSREKKESFPLTVTSAQKNPTAFYLCASTRGGTEAFFGQGTRLTVV.

The CDR3 nucleotides are TGTGCCACCAGCACCCTAGGGGGGGCCCGGGACCAGTACTTC. Translation gives CATSTLGGARDQYF. This rearrangement joins TRBV15 to TRBJ2-5; weak D call: TRBD2 (7 bases). CDR1 LNHNV and CDR2 YYDKDF come from the germline V gene (reference sequence). The CDR3 loop spans 14 amino acids. The V end lost 4 bases, the J end lost 10 bases, and 19 bases lay between the germline ends.

This clonotype has just one count. The chain recombines TRBV29-1 with TRBJ1-1; no clear D. Per germline, CDR1 SQVTM and CDR2 ANQGSEA. V shed 3 bases and J shed 1 base, with 6 bases lying between them. This CDR3 has 12 residues. In nucleotides, the CDR3 is TGCAGCGTTGAGATTAGGAACACTGAAGCTTTCTTT. Residues: CSVEIRNTEAFF.

The J gene is TRBJ2-5, the V gene TRBV25-1; 7 bases agree with TRBD1. Trimming took 4 bases from V and 4 from J; bases not matched to a gene: 6. Germline lookup yields CDR1 MGHDK and CDR2 SYGVNS. The CDR3 consists of 14 residues. The CDR3 reads CASSGAQGPETQYF. CDR3 nucleotide sequence: TGTGCCAGCAGTGGGGCACAGGGGCCAGAGACCCAGTACTTC.

The rearrangement uses TRBV28 and TRBJ2-1; D is perhaps TRBD1 or TRBD2 (5 bases each). Trimming stripped 3 bases from V and 0 bases from J, with 6 bases between. The CDR3 consists of 14 residues. Germline V gives CDR1 MDHEN, CDR2 SYDVKM. CDR3 bases: TGTGCCAGCAGTTTGAGGGGCTCCTACAATGAGCAGTTCTTC. Protein: CASSLRGSYNEQFF.

The chain has TRBV4-1 and TRBJ2-2, with D perhaps TRBD1 (5 bases). Per the germline V gene, CDR1 is MGHRA and CDR2 is YSYEKL. The CDR3 contains 13 residues. The V gene lost 3 bases and the J gene lost 6 bases, with 8 bases spanning the gap. The CDR3 here is CASSQTVAGELFF. CDR3 sequence (DNA): TGCGCCAGCAGCCAGACAGTTGCCGGGGAGCTGTTTTTT.